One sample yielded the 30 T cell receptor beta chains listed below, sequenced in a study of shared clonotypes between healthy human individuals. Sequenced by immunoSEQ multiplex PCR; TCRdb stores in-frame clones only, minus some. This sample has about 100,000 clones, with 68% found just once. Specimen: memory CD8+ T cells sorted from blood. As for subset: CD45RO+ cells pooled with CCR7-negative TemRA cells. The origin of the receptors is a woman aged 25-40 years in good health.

CDR3 protein: CASSENIGHKNTEAFF. CDR3 nucleotide sequence: TGTGCCAGCAGTGAGAATATCGGACACAAGAACACTGAAGCTTTCTTT. The chain employs TRBV25-1 and TRBJ1-1; a possible D gene is TRBD1 (5 bases). Looked up from germline, CDR1 is MGHDK and CDR2 is SYGVNS. The CDR3 runs 16 residues. The ends were cut back, 3 bases at V and 1 base at J, with 15 bases in the middle.

The DNA of the CDR3 is TGTGCCAGCAGTTCTCAAGGGGGCGCGGGGGGCTACACCTTC. This gives the protein CASSSQGGAGGYTF. The rearrangement links TRBV6-5 to TRBJ1-2; 7 nucleotides align to TRBD1. Losses at the gene ends were 4 bases for V and 8 bases for J; bases not matched to a gene: 10. CDR3 length: 14 residues. The germline V gene has CDR1 MNHEY and CDR2 SVGAGI.

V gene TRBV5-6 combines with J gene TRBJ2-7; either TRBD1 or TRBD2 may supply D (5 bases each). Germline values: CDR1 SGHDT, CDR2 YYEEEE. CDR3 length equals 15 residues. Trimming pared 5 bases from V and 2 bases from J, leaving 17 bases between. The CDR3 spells CASSSGTGPTYEQYF. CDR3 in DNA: TGTGCCAGCAGTTCTGGGACGGGGCCTACCTACGAGCAGTACTTC.

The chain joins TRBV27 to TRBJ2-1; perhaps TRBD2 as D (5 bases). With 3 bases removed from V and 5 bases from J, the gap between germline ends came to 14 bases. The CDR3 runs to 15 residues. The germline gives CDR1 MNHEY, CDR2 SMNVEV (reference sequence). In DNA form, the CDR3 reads TGTGCCAGCAGTTTCAGGTGGGAGTCGGACAATGAGCAGTTCTTC. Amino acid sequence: CASSFRWESDNEQFF.

CDR3 coding DNA: TGTGCCAGCAGTGTACCGCGAGCAGGGGGTTACGAGCAGTACTTC. It yields the protein CASSVPRAGGYEQYF. The rearrangement links TRBV6-4 to TRBJ2-7, with TRBD1 matching over 7 bases. CDR1 and CDR2 from the germline V gene are MRHNA and SNTAGT. The CDR3 has 15 amino acids. V gave up 4 bases and J gave up 4 bases; unmatched junction bases: 10.

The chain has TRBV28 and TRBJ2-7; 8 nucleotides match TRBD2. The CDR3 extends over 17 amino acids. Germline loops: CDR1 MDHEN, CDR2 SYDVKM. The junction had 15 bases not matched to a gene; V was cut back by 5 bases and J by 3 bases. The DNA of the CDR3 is TGTGCCAGCAGTCCGGGACTAGTAGGTCGGATGGTCTACGAGCAGTACTTC. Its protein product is CASSPGLVGRMVYEQYF.

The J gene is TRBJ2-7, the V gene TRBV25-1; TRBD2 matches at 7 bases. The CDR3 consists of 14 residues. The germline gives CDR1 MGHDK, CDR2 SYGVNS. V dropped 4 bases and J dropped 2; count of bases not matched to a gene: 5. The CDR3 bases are TGTGCCAGCAGTGGTAGCGGGCTGACCTACGAGCAGTACTTC. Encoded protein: CASSGSGLTYEQYF.

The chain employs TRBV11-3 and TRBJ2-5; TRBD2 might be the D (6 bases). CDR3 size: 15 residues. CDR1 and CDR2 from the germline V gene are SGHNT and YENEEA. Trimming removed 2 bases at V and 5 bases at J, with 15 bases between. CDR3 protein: CASSLSAGSIETQYF. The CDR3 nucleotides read TGTGCCAGCAGCTTATCGGCGGGATCCATTGAGACCCAGTACTTC.

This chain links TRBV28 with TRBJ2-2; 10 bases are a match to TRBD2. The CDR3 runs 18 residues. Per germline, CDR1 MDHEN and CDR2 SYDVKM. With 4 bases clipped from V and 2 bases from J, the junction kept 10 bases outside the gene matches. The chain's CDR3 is CASSSQPGLARNTGELFF. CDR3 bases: TGTGCCAGCAGTTCTCAGCCGGGACTAGCGCGAAACACCGGGGAGCTGTTTTTT.

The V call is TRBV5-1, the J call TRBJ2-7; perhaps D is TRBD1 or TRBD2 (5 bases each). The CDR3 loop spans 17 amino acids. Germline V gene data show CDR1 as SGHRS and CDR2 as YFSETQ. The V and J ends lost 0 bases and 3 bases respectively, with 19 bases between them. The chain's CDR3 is CASSLGLKPGRHYEQYF. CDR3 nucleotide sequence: TGCGCCAGCAGCTTGGGGCTGAAACCGGGACGTCACTACGAGCAGTACTTC.

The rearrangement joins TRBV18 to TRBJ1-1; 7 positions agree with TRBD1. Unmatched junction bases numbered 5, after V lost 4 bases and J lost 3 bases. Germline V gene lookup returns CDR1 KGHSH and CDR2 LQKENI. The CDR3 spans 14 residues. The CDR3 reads CASSRGQIDTEAFF. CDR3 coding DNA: TGTGCCAGCTCACGGGGACAGATCGACACTGAAGCTTTCTTT. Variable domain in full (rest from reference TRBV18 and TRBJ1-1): NAGVMQNPRHLVRRRGQEARLRCSPMKGHSHVYWYRQLPEEGLKFMVYLQKENIIDESGMPKERFSAEFPKEGPSILRIQQVVRGDSAAYFCASSRGQIDTEAFFGQGTRLTVV.

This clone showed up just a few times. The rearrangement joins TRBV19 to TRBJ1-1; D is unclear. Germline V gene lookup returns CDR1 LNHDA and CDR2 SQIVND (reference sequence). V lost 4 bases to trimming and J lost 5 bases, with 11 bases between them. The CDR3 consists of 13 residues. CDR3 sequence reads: CASSNNFGTEAFF. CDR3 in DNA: TGTGCCAGTAGTAATAATTTTGGGACTGAAGCTTTCTTT.

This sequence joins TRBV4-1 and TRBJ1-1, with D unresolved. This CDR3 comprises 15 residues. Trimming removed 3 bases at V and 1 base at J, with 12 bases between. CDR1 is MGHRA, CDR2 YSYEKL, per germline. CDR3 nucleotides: TGCGCCAGCAGCCACAGCAGAGACCCGAACACTGAAGCTTTCTTT. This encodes CASSHSRDPNTEAFF.

The CDR3: CACVEGDDYEQYF. The CDR3 coding sequence is TGTGCCTGCGTGGAGGGGGACGACTACGAGCAGTACTTC. V and J are TRBV9 and TRBJ2-7; D tentatively fits TRBD1 or TRBD2 (6 bases each). CDR3 length: 13 amino acids. V shed 10 bases and J shed 3 bases, with 17 bases lying between them. Per the germline V gene, CDR1 is SGDLS and CDR2 is YYNGEE.

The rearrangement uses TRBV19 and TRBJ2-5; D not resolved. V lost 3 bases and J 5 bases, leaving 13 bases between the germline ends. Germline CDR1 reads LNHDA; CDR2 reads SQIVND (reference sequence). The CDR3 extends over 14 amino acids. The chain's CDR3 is CASSILVYDETQYF. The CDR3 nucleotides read TGTGCCAGTAGTATTCTTGTTTATGATGAGACCCAGTACTTC.

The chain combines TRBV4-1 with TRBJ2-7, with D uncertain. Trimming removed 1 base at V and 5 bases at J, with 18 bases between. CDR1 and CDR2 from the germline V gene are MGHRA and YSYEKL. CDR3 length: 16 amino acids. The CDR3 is CASSQGAWRGRDEQYF. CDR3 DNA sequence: TGCGCCAGCAGCCAAGGGGCTTGGAGAGGACGGGACGAGCAGTACTTC.

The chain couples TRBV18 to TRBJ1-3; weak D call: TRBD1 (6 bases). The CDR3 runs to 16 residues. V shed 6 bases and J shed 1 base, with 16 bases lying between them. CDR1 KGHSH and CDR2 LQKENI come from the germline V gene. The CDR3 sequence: CASSQRTTGSGNTIYF. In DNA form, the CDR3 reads TGTGCCAGCTCTCAACGGACTACAGGGTCTGGAAACACCATATATTTT.

Written as DNA, the CDR3 is TGTGCCAGCAGCCAAGAGGGACTAGCGGGAGGGCTCGAGCAGTACTTC. It is translated as CASSQEGLAGGLEQYF. J is TRBJ2-7 and V is TRBV4-2, with 16 bases identical to TRBD2. This CDR3 spans 16 amino acids. V was clipped by 0 bases and J by 6 bases; unmatched bases: 2. Looked up from germline, CDR1 is LGHNA and CDR2 is YNFKEQ.

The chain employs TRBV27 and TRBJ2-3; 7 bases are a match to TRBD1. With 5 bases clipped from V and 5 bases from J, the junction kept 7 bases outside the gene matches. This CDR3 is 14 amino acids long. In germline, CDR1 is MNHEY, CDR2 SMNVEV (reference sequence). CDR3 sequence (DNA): TGTGCCAGCAGTACCGGGGACAGCTTAGATACGCAGTATTTT. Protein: CASSTGDSLDTQYF.

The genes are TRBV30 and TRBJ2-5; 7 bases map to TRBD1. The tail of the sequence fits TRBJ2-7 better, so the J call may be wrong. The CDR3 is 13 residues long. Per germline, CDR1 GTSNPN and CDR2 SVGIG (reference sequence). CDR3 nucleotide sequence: TGTGCCTGGACCCCGGGACAGCACTACGAGCAGTACTTC. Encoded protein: CAWTPGQHYEQYF.

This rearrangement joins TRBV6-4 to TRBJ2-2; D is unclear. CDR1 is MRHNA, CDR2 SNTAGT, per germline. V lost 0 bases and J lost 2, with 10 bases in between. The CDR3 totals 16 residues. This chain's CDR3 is CASSDSISLNTGELFF. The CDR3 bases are TGTGCCAGCAGTGACTCGATCTCCCTAAACACCGGGGAGCTGTTTTTT.

The CDR3 is CASQLVASDTQYF. In DNA form, the CDR3 reads TGTGCCAGTCAGCTTGTAGCCTCAGATACGCAGTATTTT. The chain has TRBV5-6 and TRBJ2-3; D is undetermined. This CDR3 region has 13 residues. The V gene lost 8 bases and the J gene lost 4 bases, with 14 bases spanning the gap. CDR1 and CDR2 from the germline V gene are SGHDT and YYEEEE. The full variable domain, completed using reference TRBV5-6 and TRBJ2-3, is DAGVTQSPTHLIKTRGQQVTLRCSPKSGHDTVSWYQQALGQGPQFIFQYYEEEERQRGNFPDRFSGHQFPNYSSELNVNALLLGDSALYLCASQLVASDTQYFGPGTRLTVL.

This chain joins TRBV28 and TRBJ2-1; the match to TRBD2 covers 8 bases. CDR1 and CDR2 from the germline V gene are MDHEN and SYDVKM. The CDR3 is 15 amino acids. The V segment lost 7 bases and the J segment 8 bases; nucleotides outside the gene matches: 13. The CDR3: CASTAGGGPLYEQFF. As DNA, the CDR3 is TGTGCCAGCACCGCGGGGGGAGGGCCTTTGTATGAGCAGTTCTTC. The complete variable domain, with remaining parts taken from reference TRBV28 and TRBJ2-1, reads DVKVTQSSRYLVKRTGEKVFLECVQDMDHENMFWYRQDPGLGLRLIYFSYDVKMKEKGDIPEGYSVSREKKERFSLILESASTNQTSMYLCASTAGGGPLYEQFFGPGTRLTVL.

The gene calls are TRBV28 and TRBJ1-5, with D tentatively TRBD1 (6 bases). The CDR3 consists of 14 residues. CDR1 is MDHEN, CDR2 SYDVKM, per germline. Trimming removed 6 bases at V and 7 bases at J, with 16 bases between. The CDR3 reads CASSPSRGAQPQHF. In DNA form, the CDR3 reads TGTGCCAGCAGCCCTTCCCGGGGGGCGCAGCCCCAGCATTTT.

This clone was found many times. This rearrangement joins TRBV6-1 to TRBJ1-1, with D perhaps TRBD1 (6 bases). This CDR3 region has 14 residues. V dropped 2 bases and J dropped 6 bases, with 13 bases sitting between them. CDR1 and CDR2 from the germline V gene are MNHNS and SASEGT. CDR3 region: CASSELRGAAEAFF. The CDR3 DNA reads TGTGCCAGCAGTGAATTGCGGGGGGCAGCTGAAGCTTTCTTT.

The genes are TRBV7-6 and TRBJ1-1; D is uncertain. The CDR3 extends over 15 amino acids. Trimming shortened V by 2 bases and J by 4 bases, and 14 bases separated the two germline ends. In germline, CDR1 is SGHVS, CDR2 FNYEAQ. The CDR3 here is CASSLNALRTTEAFF. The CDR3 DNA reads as TGTGCCAGCAGCTTAAACGCCCTCCGAACCACTGAAGCTTTCTTT.

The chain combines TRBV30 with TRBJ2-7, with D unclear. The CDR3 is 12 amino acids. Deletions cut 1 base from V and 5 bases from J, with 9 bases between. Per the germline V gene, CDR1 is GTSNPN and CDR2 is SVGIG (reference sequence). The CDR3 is CAWSASRNEQYF. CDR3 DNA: TGTGCCTGGAGTGCATCGCGTAACGAGCAGTACTTC. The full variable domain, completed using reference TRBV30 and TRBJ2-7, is SQTIHQWPATLVQPVGSPLSLECTVEGTSNPNLYWYRQAAGRGLQLLFYSVGIGQISSEVPQNLSASRPQDRQFILSSKKLLLSDSGFYLCAWSASRNEQYFGPGTRLTVT.

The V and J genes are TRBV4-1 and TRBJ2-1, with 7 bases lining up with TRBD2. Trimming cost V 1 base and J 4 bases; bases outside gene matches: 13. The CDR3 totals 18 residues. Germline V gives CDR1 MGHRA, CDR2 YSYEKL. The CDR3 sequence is CASSQGGWGGSSYNEQFF. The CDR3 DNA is TGCGCCAGCAGCCAAGGGGGCTGGGGAGGGTCTTCGTACAATGAGCAGTTCTTC.

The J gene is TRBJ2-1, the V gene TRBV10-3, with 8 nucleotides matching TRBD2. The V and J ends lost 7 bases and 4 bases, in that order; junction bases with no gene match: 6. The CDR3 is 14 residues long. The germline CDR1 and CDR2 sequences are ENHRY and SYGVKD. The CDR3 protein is CAIKRSGSYNEQFF. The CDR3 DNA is TGTGCCATCAAGCGAAGCGGGAGTTACAATGAGCAGTTCTTC.

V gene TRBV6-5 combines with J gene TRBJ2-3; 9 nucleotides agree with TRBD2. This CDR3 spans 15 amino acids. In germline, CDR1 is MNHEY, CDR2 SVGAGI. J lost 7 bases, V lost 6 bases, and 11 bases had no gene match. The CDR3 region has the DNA TGTGCCAGCAGCGCTCTAGCGGGACCTGAAAATACGCAGTATTTT. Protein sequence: CASSALAGPENTQYF.